The rows below give T cell receptor beta chains drawn from one sample of a study of identical twins. TCRdb redid the calling of the 5' RACE reads with MiXCR, one entry per CDR3 protein. The sample carries approximately 250,000 distinct CDR3 sequences, 6.5% to 8% recorded once. These data were likewise used in another study, on T cells expressing NK-cell markers.

Sequenced sample: CD8+ T cells sorted from blood. These receptor sequences come from a woman aged 18 to 35 in good health. CDR3s include the opening cysteine and the closing phenylalanine or tryptophan. A D gene is named only where the DNA matches it firmly. Only some rows state a clone size, as once, few, many or a class for expanded clones.

d_call: NA
j_call: TRBJ2-1
clone_size: many
v_call: TRBV12-5
cdr3_nt: TGTGCTAGTGACCAGGGACTCCTGGGAACTTACAATGAGCAGTTCTTC
cdr3_aa: CASDQGLLGTYNEQFF

d_call: NA
j_call: TRBJ2-5
clone_size: many
v_call: TRBV12-5
cdr3_nt: TGTGCTAGTGGTTTGGACCGGGAGACCCAGTACTTC
cdr3_aa: CASGLDRETQYF

d_call: NA
j_call: TRBJ2-1
clone_size: few
v_call: TRBV6-4
cdr3_nt: TGTGCCAGCAGCGTCGGGCCACAAACCTACAATGAGCAGTTCTTC
cdr3_aa: CASSVGPQTYNEQFF

d_call: NA
j_call: TRBJ2-1
clone_size: few
v_call: TRBV27
cdr3_nt: TGTGCCAGCATCCCTCTGGGGGGCTCGAATGAGCAGTTCTTC
cdr3_aa: CASIPLGGSNEQFF

d_call: TRBD1
j_call: TRBJ2-7
clone_size: few
v_call: TRBV7-9
cdr3_nt: TGTGCCAGCAGCCCCCGGGACAGGGGGTTGAACGAGCAGTACTTC
cdr3_aa: CASSPRDRGLNEQYF

d_call: NA
j_call: TRBJ1-1
clone_size: once
v_call: TRBV27
cdr3_nt: TGTGCCAGCAGCATCCAGGGATCGAACACTGAAGCTTTCTTT
cdr3_aa: CASSIQGSNTEAFF

d_call: NA
j_call: TRBJ2-3
clone_size: NA
v_call: TRBV9
cdr3_nt: TGTGCCAGCAGCGAGAAGTCAGGCACAGATACGCAGTATTTT
cdr3_aa: CASSEKSGTDTQYF

d_call: NA
j_call: TRBJ2-7
clone_size: NA
v_call: TRBV6-5
cdr3_nt: TGTGCCAGCAGATCACAGGGTCCGGAGCAGTACTTC
cdr3_aa: CASRSQGPEQYF

d_call: NA
j_call: TRBJ2-7
clone_size: many
v_call: TRBV27
cdr3_nt: TGTGCCAGCAGTTTGTCAGTAGGTGGATCCTACGAGCAGTACTTC
cdr3_aa: CASSLSVGGSYEQYF

d_call: TRBD2
j_call: TRBJ2-7
clone_size: many
v_call: TRBV5-1
cdr3_nt: TGCGCCAGCAGCCTCCCCGGGACTAGCGACGAGCAGTACTTC
cdr3_aa: CASSLPGTSDEQYF

d_call: NA
j_call: TRBJ1-2
clone_size: NA
v_call: TRBV29-1
cdr3_nt: TGCAGCGTCGACCTGGGAGGGGTTAACTATGGCTACACCTTC
cdr3_aa: CSVDLGGVNYGYTF

d_call: NA
j_call: TRBJ2-2
clone_size: few
v_call: TRBV9
cdr3_nt: TGTGCCAGCAGCGCCCAGGGCGGAGTGGTGACCGGGGAGCTGTTTTTT
cdr3_aa: CASSAQGGVVTGELFF

d_call: NA
j_call: TRBJ2-7
clone_size: NA
v_call: TRBV5-5
cdr3_nt: TGTGCCAGCAGCTTGGAGGCCCCGGAGCAGTACTTC
cdr3_aa: CASSLEAPEQYF

d_call: TRBD2
j_call: TRBJ2-3
clone_size: few
v_call: TRBV14
cdr3_nt: TGTGCCAGCAGCCAAGAGCCCCGACTAGCGGGAGGCCCAGATACGCAGTATTTT
cdr3_aa: CASSQEPRLAGGPDTQYF

d_call: NA
j_call: TRBJ2-7
clone_size: few
v_call: TRBV7-8
cdr3_nt: NA
cdr3_aa: CASSYFGELSEQYF

d_call: NA
j_call: TRBJ1-2
clone_size: NA
v_call: TRBV2
cdr3_nt: TGTGCCACCCGCCCGGTTTATGGCTACACCTTC
cdr3_aa: CATRPVYGYTF

d_call: NA
j_call: TRBJ2-3
clone_size: NA
v_call: TRBV18
cdr3_nt: TGTGCCAGCTCACCTTTGCGTGGTAATACAGATACGCAGTATTTT
cdr3_aa: CASSPLRGNTDTQYF

d_call: TRBD1
j_call: TRBJ1-6
clone_size: few
v_call: TRBV11-1
cdr3_nt: TGTGCCAGCAGCTCACTTCGGGACAGCTTATCTATTAATTCACCCCTCCACTTT
cdr3_aa: CASSSLRDSLSINSPLHF

d_call: TRBD1
j_call: TRBJ1-1
clone_size: NA
v_call: TRBV29-1
cdr3_nt: TGCAGCGACTTAGGGACAGCGAACACTGAAGCTTTCTTT
cdr3_aa: CSDLGTANTEAFF

d_call: TRBD2
j_call: TRBJ2-7
clone_size: NA
v_call: TRBV20-1
cdr3_nt: TGCAGTGCTAGAGGTAGCGGGAGGGGTCACGAGCAGTACTTC
cdr3_aa: CSARGSGRGHEQYF

d_call: TRBD1
j_call: TRBJ2-2
clone_size: few
v_call: TRBV12-3/TRBV12-4
cdr3_nt: TGTGCCAGCAGTACACGGACAGGGGGAGTCGGGGAGCTGTTTTTT
cdr3_aa: CASSTRTGGVGELFF

d_call: TRBD1
j_call: TRBJ2-5
clone_size: few
v_call: TRBV14
cdr3_nt: TGTGCCAGCAGCGAAACAGGGGGTCGCTGGGAGACCCAGTACTTC
cdr3_aa: CASSETGGRWETQYF

d_call: TRBD2
j_call: TRBJ2-1
clone_size: NA
v_call: TRBV27
cdr3_nt: TGTGCCAGCAGTCCGGTACTAGCGGGCTATAATGAGCAGTTCTTC
cdr3_aa: CASSPVLAGYNEQFF

d_call: NA
j_call: TRBJ1-1
clone_size: few
v_call: TRBV12-3/TRBV12-4
cdr3_nt: TGTGCCAGGAGTTTATTGAGGGGTGACACTGAAGCTTTCTTT
cdr3_aa: CARSLLRGDTEAFF

d_call: TRBD1
j_call: TRBJ2-7
clone_size: NA
v_call: TRBV25-1
cdr3_nt: TGTGCCAGCAGTACCTACGGGACAGGGGACGAGCAGTACTTC
cdr3_aa: CASSTYGTGDEQYF

d_call: NA
j_call: TRBJ1-1
clone_size: many
v_call: TRBV12-3/TRBV12-4
cdr3_nt: TGTGCCAGCAGTTTTCCAGGGCTGAACACTGAAGCTTTCTTT
cdr3_aa: CASSFPGLNTEAFF

d_call: TRBD2
j_call: TRBJ2-7
clone_size: many
v_call: TRBV5-6
cdr3_nt: TGTGCCAGCAGCTCCCTAGCGGAAAGCTCCTACGAGCAGTACTTC
cdr3_aa: CASSSLAESSYEQYF

d_call: TRBD2
j_call: TRBJ2-1
clone_size: few
v_call: TRBV20-1
cdr3_nt: TGCAGTGCTAGAGGGGAGGCGGGAGCTTCCTACAATGAGCAGTTCTTC
cdr3_aa: CSARGEAGASYNEQFF

d_call: NA
j_call: TRBJ1-1
clone_size: few
v_call: TRBV29-1
cdr3_nt: TGCAGCGTTGGCCCAGGCCGGGCCACTGAAGCTTTCTTT
cdr3_aa: CSVGPGRATEAFF

d_call: NA
j_call: TRBJ2-7
clone_size: few
v_call: TRBV27
cdr3_nt: TGTGCCACCACGGGACACAACTACGAGCAGTACTTC
cdr3_aa: CATTGHNYEQYF

d_call: NA
j_call: TRBJ2-7
clone_size: NA
v_call: TRBV12-3/TRBV12-4
cdr3_nt: TGTGCCAGCCCCCCCGGGACTGGAGGGTACGAGCAGTACTTC
cdr3_aa: CASPPGTGGYEQYF

d_call: NA
j_call: TRBJ2-1
clone_size: many
v_call: TRBV14
cdr3_nt: TGTGCCAGCAGCCCACCCGGGACGAACTACAATGAGCAGTTCTTC
cdr3_aa: CASSPPGTNYNEQFF

d_call: TRBD2
j_call: TRBJ2-1
clone_size: NA
v_call: TRBV7-9
cdr3_nt: TGTGCCAGCACTAACCTCGGGACTAGCGCTAACAATGAGCAGTTCTTC
cdr3_aa: CASTNLGTSANNEQFF

d_call: TRBD1
j_call: TRBJ2-7
clone_size: NA
v_call: TRBV6-5
cdr3_nt: TGTGCCAGCAGTTACTCACAGGGGAACGAGCAGTACTTC
cdr3_aa: CASSYSQGNEQYF

d_call: NA
j_call: TRBJ2-3
clone_size: many
v_call: TRBV11-2
cdr3_nt: TGTGCCAGCAGCGCGAGCCTGAGGACAGATACGCAGTATTTT
cdr3_aa: CASSASLRTDTQYF

d_call: TRBD2
j_call: TRBJ2-1
clone_size: few
v_call: TRBV4-3
cdr3_nt: TGCGCCAGCAGCCAAGATCGGACTAGCGGGACCTACAATGAGCAGTTCTTC
cdr3_aa: CASSQDRTSGTYNEQFF

d_call: TRBD2
j_call: TRBJ2-1
clone_size: NA
v_call: TRBV24-1
cdr3_nt: TGTGCCACCAGTGATTCAGTAGCGGGAGTCGACAATGAGCAGTTCTTC
cdr3_aa: CATSDSVAGVDNEQFF

d_call: NA
j_call: TRBJ2-6
clone_size: NA
v_call: TRBV9
cdr3_nt: TGTGCCAGCAGCGTAGCTATCGGGGAACCATACTCTGGGGCCAACGTCCTGACTTTC
cdr3_aa: CASSVAIGEPYSGANVLTF

d_call: NA
j_call: TRBJ2-1
clone_size: many
v_call: TRBV6-5
cdr3_nt: TGTGCCAGCAGTTACTCGACAGGTTGGGTCAATGAGCAGTTCTTC
cdr3_aa: CASSYSTGWVNEQFF

d_call: TRBD2
j_call: TRBJ2-2
clone_size: many
v_call: TRBV12-3/TRBV12-4
cdr3_nt: TGTGCCAGCAGTCTTAGCGGGTTCGCCACCGGGGAGCTGTTTTTT
cdr3_aa: CASSLSGFATGELFF

d_call: NA
j_call: TRBJ2-7
clone_size: many
v_call: TRBV6-2/TRBV6-3
cdr3_nt: TGTGCCAGCTGGAAGGCCGGCGAGGGGGGCCTCTTCTCCTACGAGCAGTACTTC
cdr3_aa: CASWKAGEGGLFSYEQYF

d_call: TRBD1
j_call: TRBJ2-7
clone_size: NA
v_call: TRBV7-9
cdr3_nt: TGTGCCAGCAGCTCCCACCCTAGGACAGGGGGTTCCGAGCAGTACTTC
cdr3_aa: CASSSHPRTGGSEQYF

d_call: TRBD2
j_call: TRBJ2-3
clone_size: many
v_call: TRBV5-5
cdr3_nt: TGTGCCAGCAGCTTGCCGTCGGGGGGTGGGGATACGCAGTATTTT
cdr3_aa: CASSLPSGGGDTQYF

d_call: NA
j_call: TRBJ2-7
clone_size: many
v_call: TRBV15
cdr3_nt: TGTGCCACCAGCAGAGATCGACAAAGGGCGGGGGAGCAGTACTTC
cdr3_aa: CATSRDRQRAGEQYF

d_call: NA
j_call: TRBJ1-3
clone_size: many
v_call: TRBV12-3/TRBV12-4
cdr3_nt: TGTGCCAGCAGTTTTTTGGACACACCTGGAAACACCATATATTTT
cdr3_aa: CASSFLDTPGNTIYF

d_call: NA
j_call: TRBJ1-1
clone_size: NA
v_call: TRBV19
cdr3_nt: TGTGCCAGTACCTATAGTGACACTGAAGCTTTCTTT
cdr3_aa: CASTYSDTEAFF

d_call: TRBD2
j_call: TRBJ2-2
clone_size: few
v_call: TRBV7-8
cdr3_nt: TGTGCCAGCAGCTTAGATCGGGGGGAGGCCACCGGGGAGCTGTTTTTT
cdr3_aa: CASSLDRGEATGELFF

d_call: TRBD2
j_call: TRBJ2-7
clone_size: few
v_call: TRBV6-5
cdr3_nt: TGTGCCAGCAGTTACTCTACTAGCGGGCTCGCCTACGAGCAGTACTTC
cdr3_aa: CASSYSTSGLAYEQYF

d_call: TRBD2
j_call: TRBJ2-5
clone_size: few
v_call: TRBV7-9
cdr3_nt: TGTGCCAGCAGCCGGACTAGCGGGAGGGGAGAGACCCAGTACTTC
cdr3_aa: CASSRTSGRGETQYF

d_call: NA
j_call: TRBJ2-1
clone_size: many
v_call: TRBV11-2
cdr3_nt: TGTGCCAGCAGCCACGGGCTTTCCAATGAGCAGTTCTTC
cdr3_aa: CASSHGLSNEQFF

d_call: TRBD1
j_call: TRBJ2-6
clone_size: NA
v_call: TRBV7-8
cdr3_nt: TGTGCCAGCAGCCTTCCGGACAGGTTTAGCTCTGGGGCCAACGTCCTGACTTTC
cdr3_aa: CASSLPDRFSSGANVLTF

d_call: NA
j_call: TRBJ2-1
clone_size: NA
v_call: TRBV10-3
cdr3_nt: TGTGCCGGGGGTAGCGGCAATGAGCAGTTCTTC
cdr3_aa: CAGGSGNEQFF

d_call: NA
j_call: TRBJ2-1
clone_size: few
v_call: TRBV7-2
cdr3_nt: TGTGCCAGCAGCCTTATCGGACTTTACAATGAGCAGTTCTTC
cdr3_aa: CASSLIGLYNEQFF

d_call: NA
j_call: TRBJ1-5
clone_size: many
v_call: TRBV6-1
cdr3_nt: TGTGCCAGCAGGCCTGCCCGAGGACAGCCCCAGCATTTT
cdr3_aa: CASRPARGQPQHF

d_call: NA
j_call: TRBJ2-5
clone_size: medium-sized
v_call: TRBV6-1
cdr3_nt: TGTGCCAGCAGTGAAGGGGCAGGGGCAGAGACCCAGTACTTC
cdr3_aa: CASSEGAGAETQYF

d_call: TRBD1
j_call: TRBJ1-1
clone_size: many
v_call: TRBV20-1
cdr3_nt: TGCAGTGCTAGAGAGACAGGGAGTGGCACTGAAGCTTTCTTT
cdr3_aa: CSARETGSGTEAFF

d_call: TRBD1
j_call: TRBJ1-5
clone_size: few
v_call: TRBV7-2
cdr3_nt: TGTGCCAGCAGCCCCGGGACAGCCCCATATCAGCCCCAGCATTTT
cdr3_aa: CASSPGTAPYQPQHF